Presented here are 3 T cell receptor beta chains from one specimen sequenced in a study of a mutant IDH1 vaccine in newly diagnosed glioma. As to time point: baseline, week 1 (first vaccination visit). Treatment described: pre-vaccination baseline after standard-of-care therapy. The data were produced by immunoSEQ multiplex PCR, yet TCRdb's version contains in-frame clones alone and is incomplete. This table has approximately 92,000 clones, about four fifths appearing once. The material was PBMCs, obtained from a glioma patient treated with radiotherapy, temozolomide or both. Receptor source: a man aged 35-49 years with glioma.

CDR3 in DNA: TGTGCCAGCAGCATGCTATTCCCTCAGCCCCAGCATTTT. Residues: CASSMLFPQPQHF. The chain joins TRBV21-1 to TRBJ1-5. TRBV21-1 is a pseudogene locus. CDR3 length: 13 residues.

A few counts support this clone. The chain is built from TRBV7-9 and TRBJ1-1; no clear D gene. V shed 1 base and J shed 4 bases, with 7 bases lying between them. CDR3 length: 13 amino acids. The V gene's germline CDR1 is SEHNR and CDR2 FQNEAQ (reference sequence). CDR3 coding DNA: TGTGCCAGCAGCTTAGAGATAAGCACTGAAGCTTTCTTT. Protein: CASSLEISTEAFF.

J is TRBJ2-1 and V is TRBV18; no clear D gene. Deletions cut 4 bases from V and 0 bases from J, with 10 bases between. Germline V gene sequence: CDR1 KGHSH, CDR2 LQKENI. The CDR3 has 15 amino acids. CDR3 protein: CASSLTPDSYNEQFF. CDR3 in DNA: TGTGCCAGCTCACTAACACCTGACTCCTACAATGAGCAGTTCTTC. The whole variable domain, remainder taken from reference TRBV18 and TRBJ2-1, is NAGVMQNPRHLVRRRGQEARLRCSPMKGHSHVYWYRQLPEEGLKFMVYLQKENIIDESGMPKERFSAEFPKEGPSILRIQQVVRGDSAAYFCASSLTPDSYNEQFFGPGTRLTVL.